The next 8 T cell receptor beta chains were all read from a single sample in a study of blood T cell repertoires in COVID-19. Generated by immunoSEQ multiplex PCR, the TCRdb table keeps only in-frame clones and is missing some. The data show roughly 430,000 clones, 70% to 90% seen once. Sequenced: PBMCs or T cells enriched from blood (not recorded which). These receptors were obtained from a woman aged 18-29 years who had been exposed to COVID-19.

As concerns this clone: The junction departs from the called germline gene at one end, perhaps through a read error. The V call is TRBV28, the J call TRBJ2-1; possibly TRBD2 for D (5 bases). The CDR3 has 14 residues. Germline CDR1 MDHEN, CDR2 SYDVKM. The CDR3 region has the DNA TGTGCCAGCAGCTTATTTAGAGCGCGGGATGAGCAGTTCTTC. Translated: CASSLFRARDEQFF.

This sequence joins TRBV28 and TRBJ1-3; no clear D. Germline CDR1 reads MDHEN; CDR2 reads SYDVKM. The CDR3 sequence is 14 residues long. V was pared by 5 bases and J by 1 base, with 9 bases between. The CDR3 nucleotides are TGTGCCAGCAGTGCGGCGCGGTCTGGAAACACCATATATTTT. It encodes CASSAARSGNTIYF.

The J gene is TRBJ2-1, the V gene TRBV28; D may be TRBD1 (6 bases). The CDR3 is made up of 12 amino acids. CDR1 and CDR2 from the germline V gene are MDHEN and SYDVKM. Trimming cost V 6 bases and J 7 bases, with 10 bases left between them. In DNA form, the CDR3 reads TGTGCCAGCAGGGAAAGGGGGAATGAGCAGTTCTTC. Its protein is CASRERGNEQFF.

The rearrangement links TRBV12-3 or TRBV12-4 to TRBJ2-2; D uncertain. This CDR3 is 11 amino acids long. Trimming took 11 bases from V and 7 from J, leaving 11 bases between them. The CDR3: CAGQGGGELFF. The DNA of the CDR3 is TGTGCCGGCCAAGGCGGCGGGGAGCTGTTTTTT.

V gene TRBV7-9 combines with J gene TRBJ2-1; maybe TRBD2 (6 bases). V was trimmed by 8 bases and J by 4 bases, leaving 15 bases between them. This CDR3 is built from 14 residues. The germline CDR1 and CDR2 sequences are SEHNR and FQNEAQ (reference sequence). CDR3 amino acids: CASESSETYNEQFF. The CDR3 DNA sequence: TGTGCCAGCGAGTCTAGCGAGACTTACAATGAGCAGTTCTTC.

The rearrangement links TRBV28 to TRBJ2-1; 8 nucleotides agree with TRBD2. The V gene's germline CDR1 is MDHEN and CDR2 SYDVKM. This CDR3 has 17 residues. The V and J ends lost 3 bases and 1 base, in that order; junction bases with no gene match: 8. The CDR3: CASSFSGRGPSYNEQFF. In DNA, the CDR3 is TGTGCCAGCAGTTTCAGCGGGAGAGGTCCGTCCTACAATGAGCAGTTCTTC.

The CDR3, as DNA: TGTGCCAGCATCAACAGGGGGTACTCCTACGAGCAGTACTTC. Translation gives CASINRGYSYEQYF. This chain links TRBV28 with TRBJ2-7, with 8 bases identical to TRBD1. The length of the CDR3 is 14 residues. The germline CDR1 and CDR2 sequences are MDHEN and SYDVKM. V lost 7 bases, J lost 0 bases, and 5 bases stayed unmatched.

The gene calls are TRBV4-2 and TRBJ2-7, with 9 bases identical to TRBD1. Trimming took 2 bases from V and 7 from J; bases not matched to a gene: 3. Germline V gene sequence: CDR1 LGHNA, CDR2 YNFKEQ. The CDR3 contains 13 residues. This chain's CDR3 is CASSQTGGEEQYF. The CDR3 DNA reads TGTGCCAGCAGCCAAACAGGGGGCGAAGAGCAGTACTTC.